A single sample is the source of the 29 T cell receptor beta chains below, sequenced in a study of blood T cell repertoires in COVID-19. Profiled with immunoSEQ multiplex PCR; TCRdb holds only in-frame clones, not every one. The profile covers over 250,000 clones, with about 68% appearing a single time and around 3.2% taken by the ten largest. The specimen sequenced was peripheral blood. These receptors originate from a woman aged 80 or over with acute or convalescent COVID-19.

The chain uses TRBV5-1 and TRBJ1-4; 8 nucleotides align to TRBD1. From germline, CDR1 is SGHRS and CDR2 YFSETQ. The CDR3 is made up of 14 amino acids. The ends lost 5 bases at V and 8 bases at J; junction bases unmatched: 8. CDR3 sequence: CASRSTGVREKLFF. Written as DNA, the CDR3 is TGCGCCAGCAGGTCGACAGGGGTTAGGGAAAAACTGTTTTTT.

J is TRBJ1-1 and V is TRBV6-5, with 8 bases that match TRBD1. Germline CDR1 reads MNHEY; CDR2 reads SVGAGI. CDR3 length: 13 residues. The J segment lost 0 bases and the V segment lost 11 bases, leaving 5 bases of the junction unmatched. The DNA for the CDR3 is TGTGCCGGAAGGACAGGGATGAACACTGAAGCTTTCTTT. Translating gives CAGRTGMNTEAFF.

This clone occurred a few times. The chain uses TRBV6-4 and TRBJ2-6, with D possibly TRBD1 on 5 matching bases. This CDR3 has 17 amino acids. V lost 4 bases and J lost 0, with 13 bases in between. CDR1 and CDR2 from the germline V gene are MRHNA and SNTAGT. CDR3 amino acids: CASSVGALGSGANVLTF. The CDR3 DNA sequence: TGTGCCAGCAGTGTTGGGGCTCTCGGCTCTGGGGCCAACGTCCTGACTTTC.

This clone was picked up one time. This chain joins TRBV10-3 and TRBJ2-2; TRBD2 matches 7 bases. Germline trimming cut 7 bases from V and 5 bases from J; bases unmatched to any gene: 13. Germline V gives CDR1 ENHRY, CDR2 SYGVKD. The CDR3 loop spans 16 amino acids. The CDR3 loop is CAINVRSGARTGELFF. The DNA for the CDR3 is TGTGCCATCAACGTAAGGAGCGGGGCCCGAACCGGGGAGCTGTTTTTT.

J is TRBJ2-1 and V is TRBV2, with 7 bases matching TRBD2. Germline V CDR1 and CDR2: SNHLY, FYNNEI. The CDR3 runs to 15 residues. With 8 bases clipped from V and 10 bases from J, the junction kept 17 bases outside the gene matches. CDR3 region: CASLIQLRYGGEQFF. The DNA of the CDR3 is TGTGCCAGCTTAATCCAATTGAGGTACGGGGGGGAGCAGTTCTTC.

CDR3 in DNA: TGTGCCAGCAGCCCTCGGGCGGGAGGCACTGAAGCTTTCTTT. Its protein product is CASSPRAGGTEAFF. The chain has TRBV4-2 and TRBJ1-1; D ambiguous. The CDR3 extends over 14 amino acids. Germline V gives CDR1 LGHNA, CDR2 YNFKEQ. Trimming took 4 bases from V and 4 from J, leaving 13 bases between them.

This chain connects TRBV6-5 to TRBJ1-6, with D possibly matching TRBD1 (5 bases). The CDR3 has 15 residues. Trimming shortened V by 2 bases and J by 3 bases, and 8 bases separated the two germline ends. The germline V gene has CDR1 MNHEY and CDR2 SVGAGI. DNA for the CDR3: TGTGCCAGCAGTTACACGACAGTCTATAATTCACCCCTCCACTTT. Translation: CASSYTTVYNSPLHF.

The genes are TRBV5-6 and TRBJ2-5, with 9 nucleotides matching TRBD1. The V and J ends lost 4 bases and 7 bases, in that order; junction bases with no gene match: 11. The CDR3 has 15 residues. Germline CDR1 and CDR2: SGHDT and YYEEEE. The CDR3 loop reads CASSNRGTGLRTQYF. The DNA of the CDR3 is TGTGCCAGCAGCAACAGAGGGACAGGGTTACGGACCCAGTACTTC.

This clone was seen ten or more times. The chain joins TRBV11-2 to TRBJ2-2; 7 positions agree with TRBD1. The CDR3 loop spans 17 amino acids. V dropped 4 bases and J dropped 5; count of bases not matched to a gene: 13. The germline CDR1 and CDR2 sequences are SGHAT and FQNNGV. CDR3 DNA sequence: TGTGCCAGCAGCTCCCAAGCCGGGACAGAAAAAACCGGGGAGCTGTTTTTT. Protein sequence: CASSSQAGTEKTGELFF.

As to this clone: Within the sample, other DNA sequences also encode this same CDR3. CDR3 sequence reads: CASSLFGGRGGQYNEQFF. The CDR3 coding sequence is TGTGCCAGCAGCTTGTTTGGCGGGCGGGGGGGCCAGTACAATGAGCAGTTCTTC. The rearrangement uses TRBV5-5 and TRBJ2-1, with 9 bases aligning to TRBD2. The CDR3 has 18 residues. V shed 1 base, J shed 4 bases, and the junction held 12 bases outside the gene matches. Germline loops: CDR1 SGHKS, CDR2 YYEKEE (reference sequence).

The chain couples TRBV5-6 to TRBJ1-1, with D perhaps TRBD1 (5 bases). The CDR3 runs 13 residues. Trimming pared 3 bases from V and 0 bases from J, leaving 6 bases between. Germline V gene lookup returns CDR1 SGHDT and CDR2 YYEEEE. CDR3 DNA: TGTGCCAGCAGCTGGGACTTGAACACTGAAGCTTTCTTT. It translates to CASSWDLNTEAFF. Filled out from reference TRBV5-6 and TRBJ1-1, the complete variable domain reads DAGVTQSPTHLIKTRGQQVTLRCSPKSGHDTVSWYQQALGQGPQFIFQYYEEEERQRGNFPDRFSGHQFPNYSSELNVNALLLGDSALYLCASSWDLNTEAFFGQGTRLTVV.

The chain uses TRBV12-3 or TRBV12-4 and TRBJ1-4, with D possibly TRBD1 on 6 matching bases. Trimming left V 5 bases short and J 16 bases short, with 14 bases between. This CDR3 spans 11 amino acids. CDR3: CASSPHRAQFF. DNA for the CDR3: TGTGCCAGCAGTCCACACAGGGCACAGTTTTTT.

The chain employs TRBV5-1 and TRBJ2-2, with 10 bases fitting TRBD2. J was trimmed by 6 bases and V by 3 bases; bases with no gene match: 8. This CDR3 contains 16 residues. The V gene's germline CDR1 is SGHRS and CDR2 YFSETQ. In nucleotides, the CDR3 is TGCGCCAGCAGCTCCGCTAGCGGGAGTAGTTCCGGGGAGCTGTTTTTT. It encodes CASSSASGSSSGELFF.

The V and J genes are TRBV5-1 and TRBJ2-7, with a weak D call TRBD1 (6 bases). This CDR3 contains 16 residues. Trimming took off 5 bases at V and 4 bases at J, with 22 bases between the two ends. Per the germline V gene, CDR1 is SGHRS and CDR2 is YFSETQ. The CDR3 DNA reads TGCGCCAGCAGTCCCCAACTGGCACAGGGTCCTTACGAGCAGTACTTC. It yields the protein CASSPQLAQGPYEQYF.

V usage is TRBV28 and J usage is TRBJ1-1; 8 bases line up with TRBD1. Unmatched junction bases numbered 4, after V lost 4 bases and J lost 0 bases. Germline lookup yields CDR1 MDHEN and CDR2 SYDVKM. The CDR3 totals 15 residues. The chain's CDR3 is CASSSPGQVNTEAFF. DNA of the CDR3: TGTGCCAGCAGTTCCCCGGGACAGGTGAACACTGAAGCTTTCTTT.

This clone was seen more than once but under ten times. This CDR3 is also generated by other DNA sequences in the sample. J is TRBJ1-6 and V is TRBV2, with TRBD1 matching 9 bases. Germline V gene data show CDR1 as SNHLY and CDR2 as FYNNEI. V shed 3 bases, J shed 10 bases, and the junction held 7 bases outside the gene matches. The CDR3 totals 15 residues. Here the CDR3 reads CASSDAGTGRSPLHF. DNA for the CDR3: TGTGCCAGCAGTGACGCCGGGACAGGGAGGTCACCCCTCCACTTT.

The V gene is TRBV18, the J gene TRBJ1-1; D remains unclear. The CDR3 loop spans 14 amino acids. V was pared by 5 bases and J by 2 bases, with 12 bases between. CDR1 and CDR2 from the germline V gene are KGHSH and LQKENI. CDR3 sequence: CASSIAGSNTEAFF. The CDR3 region has the DNA TGTGCCAGCTCAATAGCCGGGTCCAACACTGAAGCTTTCTTT.

V is TRBV3-1 (or the pseudogene TRBV3-2) and J is TRBJ1-2; D gene uncertain. Germline V gives CDR1 LGHDT, CDR2 YNNKEL (reference sequence). The CDR3 is 15 residues long. Trimming removed 1 base at V and 0 bases at J, with 9 bases between. CDR3 in amino acids: CASSQVADSNYGYTF. CDR3 sequence (DNA): TGTGCCAGCAGCCAAGTAGCCGACTCTAACTATGGCTACACCTTC.

The V gene is TRBV18, the J gene TRBJ1-5; D uncertain. Trimming removed 3 bases from V and 7 bases from J, with 13 bases in between. The length of the CDR3 is 14 residues. Germline assignment: CDR1 KGHSH and CDR2 LQKENI. The CDR3: CASSPKLEGQPQHF. In nucleotides, the CDR3 is TGTGCCAGCTCACCGAAACTAGAGGGCCAGCCCCAGCATTTT.

This chain uses TRBV6-5 with TRBJ2-7, with 10 bases that match TRBD2. CDR3 length equals 14 residues. The V segment lost 6 bases and the J segment 6 bases; nucleotides outside the gene matches: 8. Germline V gene data show CDR1 as MNHEY and CDR2 as SVGAGI. The CDR3 sequence: CASSTLAGEREQYF. The CDR3 region has the DNA TGTGCCAGCAGCACCCTAGCGGGAGAACGCGAGCAGTACTTC.

CDR3 in amino acids: CASSLVTGRVTEAFF. The CDR3 DNA reads as TGTGCCAGCAGCTTAGTGACGGGTCGGGTCACTGAAGCTTTCTTT. The J gene is TRBJ1-1, the V gene TRBV7-9; D gene ambiguous. Germline CDR1 reads SEHNR; CDR2 reads FQNEAQ (reference sequence). The CDR3 has 15 residues. Trimming removed 1 base at V and 4 bases at J, with 13 bases between.

CDR3 loop: CASSPSGQGATRSGNTIYF. As DNA, the CDR3 is TGTGCCAGCTCACCATCGGGTCAGGGGGCAACCCGCTCTGGAAACACCATATATTTT. This chain joins TRBV18 and TRBJ1-3; 8 nucleotides align to TRBD1. Unmatched junction bases numbered 12, after V lost 2 bases and J lost 0 bases. Germline CDR1 and CDR2: KGHSH and LQKENI. The CDR3 runs 19 residues.

Ten or more counts support this clone. J is TRBJ1-1 and V is TRBV7-9, with TRBD1 as a possible D gene (5 bases). V lost 1 base and J lost 2, with 8 bases in between. This CDR3 has 14 residues. Germline V CDR1 and CDR2: SEHNR, FQNEAQ (reference sequence). CDR3 bases: TGTGCCAGCAGCTTAGGACAGACCAACACTGAAGCTTTCTTT. It is translated as CASSLGQTNTEAFF.

The gene calls are TRBV7-2 and TRBJ1-5; no definite D call. CDR1 and CDR2 from the germline V gene are SGHTA and FQGNSA. CDR3 size: 14 residues. V was clipped by 1 base and J by 7 bases, with 11 bases between them. As DNA, the CDR3 is TGTGCCAGCAGCTTAGGGAGGCAAGGGCAGCCCCAGCATTTT. It yields the protein CASSLGRQGQPQHF.

The V call is TRBV4-2, the J call TRBJ1-2; D unresolved. The CDR3 loop spans 15 amino acids. Germline assignment: CDR1 LGHNA and CDR2 YNFKEQ. The V gene lost 0 bases and the J gene lost 2 bases, with 10 bases spanning the gap. The CDR3 bases are TGTGCCAGCAGCCAAGATCACGGGAGGAACTATGGCTACACCTTC. The encoded protein is CASSQDHGRNYGYTF.

The DNA of the CDR3 is TGTGCCAGCAGTTACTCCGGCGGTCCCAATTCACCCCTCCACTTT. Its translation: CASSYSGGPNSPLHF. The chain is built from TRBV6-5 and TRBJ1-6; no firm D call. Trimming removed 0 bases at V and 7 bases at J, with 10 bases between. The CDR3 contains 15 residues. CDR1 is MNHEY, CDR2 SVGAGI, per germline.

The V call is TRBV2, the J call TRBJ2-2; 9 bases map to TRBD1. From germline, CDR1 is SNHLY and CDR2 FYNNEI. This CDR3 comprises 15 residues. The ends lost 7 bases at V and 0 bases at J; junction bases unmatched: 3. The CDR3 DNA follows: TGTGCCAGCACCGGGACAGGGTCGAACACCGGGGAGCTGTTTTTT. Protein sequence: CASTGTGSNTGELFF.

On this clone: Other DNA sequences in this sample translate to the same CDR3. The chain joins TRBV7-6 to TRBJ2-1, with TRBD2 matching over 10 bases. J lost 3 bases, V lost 1 base, and 3 bases had no gene match. The CDR3 is 16 amino acids. Germline lookup yields CDR1 SGHVS and CDR2 FNYEAQ. The chain's CDR3 is CASSLEASGGYNEQFF. The CDR3 DNA follows: TGTGCCAGCAGCTTAGAGGCTAGCGGGGGCTACAATGAGCAGTTCTTC.

V gene TRBV7-9 combines with J gene TRBJ2-7; D might be TRBD2 (5 bases). The CDR3 totals 14 residues. The germline V gene has CDR1 SEHNR and CDR2 FQNEAQ (reference sequence). The V gene lost 4 bases and the J gene lost 1 base, with 11 bases spanning the gap. CDR3 loop: CASSSQRMSYEQYF. Written as DNA, the CDR3 is TGTGCCAGCAGCTCCCAGCGGATGTCCTACGAGCAGTACTTC.